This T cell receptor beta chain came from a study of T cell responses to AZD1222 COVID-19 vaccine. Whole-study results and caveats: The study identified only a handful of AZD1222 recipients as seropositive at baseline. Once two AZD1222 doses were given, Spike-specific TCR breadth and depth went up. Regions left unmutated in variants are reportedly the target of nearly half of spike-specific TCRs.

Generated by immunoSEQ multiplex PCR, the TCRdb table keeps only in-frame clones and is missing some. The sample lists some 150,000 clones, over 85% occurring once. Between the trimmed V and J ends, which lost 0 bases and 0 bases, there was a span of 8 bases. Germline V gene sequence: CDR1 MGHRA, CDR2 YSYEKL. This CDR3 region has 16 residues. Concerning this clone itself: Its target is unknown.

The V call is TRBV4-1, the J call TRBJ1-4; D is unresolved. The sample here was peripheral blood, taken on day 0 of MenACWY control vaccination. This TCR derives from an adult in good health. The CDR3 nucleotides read TGCGCCAGCAGCCAAGAAACAGCCTCAACTAATGAAAAACTGTTTTTT. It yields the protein CASSQETASTNEKLFF.